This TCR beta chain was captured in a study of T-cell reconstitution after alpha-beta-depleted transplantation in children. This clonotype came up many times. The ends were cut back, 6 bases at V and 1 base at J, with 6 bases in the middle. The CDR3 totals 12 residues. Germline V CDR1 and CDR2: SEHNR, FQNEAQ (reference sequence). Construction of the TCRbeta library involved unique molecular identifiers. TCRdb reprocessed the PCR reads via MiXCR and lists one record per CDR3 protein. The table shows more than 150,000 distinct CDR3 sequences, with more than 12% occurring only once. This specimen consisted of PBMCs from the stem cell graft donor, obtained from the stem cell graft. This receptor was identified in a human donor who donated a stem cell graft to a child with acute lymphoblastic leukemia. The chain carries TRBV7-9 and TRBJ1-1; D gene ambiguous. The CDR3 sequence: CASRPGNTEAFF. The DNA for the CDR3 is TGTGCCAGCAGACCCGGGAACACTGAAGCTTTCTTT.